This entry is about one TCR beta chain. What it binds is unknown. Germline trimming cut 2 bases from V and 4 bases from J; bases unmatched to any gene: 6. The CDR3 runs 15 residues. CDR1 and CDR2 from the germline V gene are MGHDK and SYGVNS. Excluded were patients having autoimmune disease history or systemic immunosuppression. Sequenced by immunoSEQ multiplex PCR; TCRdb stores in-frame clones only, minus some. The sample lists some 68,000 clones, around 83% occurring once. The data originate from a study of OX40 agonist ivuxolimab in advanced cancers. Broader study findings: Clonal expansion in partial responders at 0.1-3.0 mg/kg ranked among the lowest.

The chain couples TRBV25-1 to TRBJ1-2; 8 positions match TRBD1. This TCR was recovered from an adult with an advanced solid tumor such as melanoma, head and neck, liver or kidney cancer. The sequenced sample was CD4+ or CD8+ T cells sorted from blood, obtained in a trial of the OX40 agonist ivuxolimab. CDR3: CASSEGGTGLYGYTF. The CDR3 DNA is TGTGCCAGCAGTGAAGGAGGGACAGGCCTCTATGGCTACACCTTC.